This T cell receptor beta chain originates from a study of T cell responses to AZD1222 COVID-19 vaccine. Across the whole study: Researchers grouped second doses given at about 4 or about 12 weeks into one pool.

The study, taken as a whole, reports: Just five to seven AZD1222 recipients tested seropositive at baseline. Mostly white British, mostly female donors; authors suggested clonal diversity may be underestimated. Dominant at 160-218 and 743-854, vaccine-associated CD4 TCRs also spanned spike.

This clone was seen only once. What it binds is unknown. V lost 5 bases to trimming and J lost 10 bases; unmatched junction nucleotides: 11. The germline V gene has CDR1 SGHTA and CDR2 FQGNSA. The CDR3 extends over 15 amino acids. The assay was immunoSEQ multiplex PCR, and TCRdb's table has in-frame clones only and misses some. Of roughly 150,000 clones in the sample, 88% were seen once. The sequence was obtained from an adult in good health. Sequenced material: peripheral blood, taken on day 0 of AZD1222 vaccination. The chain recombines TRBV7-2 with TRBJ1-4, with 9 bases aligning to TRBD1. CDR3 residues: CASSQSGTGLRKLFF. DNA for the CDR3: TGTGCCAGCAGCCAATCCGGGACAGGGTTGAGAAAACTGTTTTTT.